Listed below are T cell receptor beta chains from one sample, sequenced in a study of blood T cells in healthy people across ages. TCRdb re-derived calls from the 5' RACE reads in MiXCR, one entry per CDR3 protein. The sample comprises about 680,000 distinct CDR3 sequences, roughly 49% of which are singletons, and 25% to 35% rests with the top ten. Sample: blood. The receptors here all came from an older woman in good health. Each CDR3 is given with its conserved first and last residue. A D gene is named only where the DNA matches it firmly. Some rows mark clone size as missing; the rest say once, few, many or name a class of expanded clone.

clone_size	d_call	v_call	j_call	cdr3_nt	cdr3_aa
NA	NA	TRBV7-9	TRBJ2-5	TGTGCCAGCAGCCCCGCGTGGGAGACCCAGTACTTC	CASSPAWETQYF
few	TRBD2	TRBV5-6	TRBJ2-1	TGTGCCAGCAGCTTGACTAGCGGGAGGGAGCAGTTCTTC	CASSLTSGREQFF
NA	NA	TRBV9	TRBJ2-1	TGTGCCAGCAGCGACCGGGACGCCCACTACAATGAGCAGTTCTTC	CASSDRDAHYNEQFF
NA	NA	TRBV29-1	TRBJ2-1	TGCAGCGTCGGGGACATTGCTGAGCAGTTCTTC	CSVGDIAEQFF
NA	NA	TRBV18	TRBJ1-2	TGTGCCAGCTCACCTGGACAAGTCAGCTATGGCTACACCTTC	CASSPGQVSYGYTF
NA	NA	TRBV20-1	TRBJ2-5	TGCAGTGCTGACTCCGCGGCAGGTCAAGAGACCCAGTACTTC	CSADSAAGQETQYF
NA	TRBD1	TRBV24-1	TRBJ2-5	TGTGCCACCAGCGATAGACAGGGGCGCCAAGAGACCCAGTACTTC	CATSDRQGRQETQYF
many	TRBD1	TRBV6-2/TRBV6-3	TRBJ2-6	TGTGCCAGCAGCCCCCGGCAGGGGGACACCTCTGGGGCCAACGTCCTGACTTTC	CASSPRQGDTSGANVLTF
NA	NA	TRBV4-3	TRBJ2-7	TGCGCCAGCAGCCAAGATTCTTCGGGGTGGCCCTACGAGCAGTACTTC	CASSQDSSGWPYEQYF
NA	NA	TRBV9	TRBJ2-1	TGTGCCAGCAGCGTAGGTCAGCGAGACTACAATGAGCAGTTCTTC	CASSVGQRDYNEQFF
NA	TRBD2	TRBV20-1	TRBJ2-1	TGCAGTGCTATCTCTAGCGGGAGATCCTACAATGAGCAGTTCTTC	CSAISSGRSYNEQFF
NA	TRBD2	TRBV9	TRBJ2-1	TGTGCCAGCAGCGTACAGGGGACTAGCGGTAAAGGGAGCTCCTACAATGAGCAGTTCTTC	CASSVQGTSGKGSSYNEQFF
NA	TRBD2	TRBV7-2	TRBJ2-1	TGTGCCAGCAGCTTAGTAGCGGGAGGGATCTACACTGAGCAGTTCTTC	CASSLVAGGIYTEQFF
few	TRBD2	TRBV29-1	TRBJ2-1	TGCAGCGGGTTCGCGACTAGCGGTAGCTCCTACAATGAGCAGTTCTTC	CSGFATSGSSYNEQFF
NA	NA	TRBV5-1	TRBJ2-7	TGCGCCAGCAGCTTGGCGGGGACGCTTACCTACGAGCAGTACTTC	CASSLAGTLTYEQYF
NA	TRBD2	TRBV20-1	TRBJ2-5	TGCAGTGCTAGAGATTCTAGGCGCATGAGCGGGAGCCGCTCCCAAGAGACCCAGTACTTC	CSARDSRRMSGSRSQETQYF
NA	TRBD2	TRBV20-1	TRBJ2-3	TGCAGCCTTCAAAACCTGGGGCGGGAGCAGGTAGATACGCAGTATTTT	CSLQNLGREQVDTQYF
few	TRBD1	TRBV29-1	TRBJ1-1	TGCAGCGTTGAAGAATACAGGGGGCGGGTGAACACTGAAGCTTTCTTT	CSVEEYRGRVNTEAFF
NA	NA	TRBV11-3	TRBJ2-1	TGTGCCAGCAGCTTTTCTTTAGCGGATAACAATGAGCAGTTCTTC	CASSFSLADNNEQFF
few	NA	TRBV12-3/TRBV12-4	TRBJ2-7	TGTGCCAGCAGTTTTGAGTCCCACAATGAGCAGTACTTC	CASSFESHNEQYF
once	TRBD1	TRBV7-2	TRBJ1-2	TGTGCCAGCAGCCGGACAGGGTTCTATGGCTACACCTTC	CASSRTGFYGYTF
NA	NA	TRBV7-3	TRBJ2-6	TGTGCCAGCAGCTTATTGGCTACAGGCTCTGGGGCCAACGTCCTGACTTTC	CASSLLATGSGANVLTF
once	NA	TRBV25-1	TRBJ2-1	TGTGCCAGCAGTGAATCGACTGTGAGAGAGCAGTTCTTC	CASSESTVREQFF
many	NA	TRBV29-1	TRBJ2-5	TGCAGCGTTGAGGTGGGGAACCAAGAGACCCAGTACTTC	CSVEVGNQETQYF
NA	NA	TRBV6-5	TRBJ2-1	TGTGCCAGCAGTCCCATCGGGGATCGGCAGTTCTTC	CASSPIGDRQFF
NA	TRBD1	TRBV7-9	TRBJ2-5	TGTGCCAGCAGCTGGACAGGGCTGGAGACCCAGTACTTC	CASSWTGLETQYF
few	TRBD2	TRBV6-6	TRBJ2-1	TGTGCCAGCAGTTTATCTAGCGGGAGTTACAATGAGCAGTTCTTC	CASSLSSGSYNEQFF
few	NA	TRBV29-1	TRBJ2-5	TGCAGCGTATGGGGCGAAGAGACCCAGTACTTC	CSVWGEETQYF
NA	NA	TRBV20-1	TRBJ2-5	TGCAGTGGATATTTTTCGGGCCAGACCCAGTACTTC	CSGYFSGQTQYF
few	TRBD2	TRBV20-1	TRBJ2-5	TGCAGTGCTAGTCGTGGCGGGAGATGGGTTGAGGAGCAGTACTTC	CSASRGGRWVEEQYF
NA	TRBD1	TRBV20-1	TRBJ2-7	TGCAGTGCCGCGGACAGGGGGAACGAGCAGTACTTC	CSAADRGNEQYF
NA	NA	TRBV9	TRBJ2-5	TGTGCCAGCAGCGTAGAGTGGGAATGGGAGACCCAGTACTTC	CASSVEWEWETQYF
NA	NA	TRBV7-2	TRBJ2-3	TGTGCCAGCGCCGAAGCAGGGCCTACAGATACGCAGTATTTT	CASAEAGPTDTQYF
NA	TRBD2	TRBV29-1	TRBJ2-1	TGCAGCGTGGGACTAGACTACAATGAGCAGTTCTTC	CSVGLDYNEQFF
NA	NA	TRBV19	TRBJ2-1	TGTGCCAGTAGTATCCTTGGGAGTAATGAGCAGTTCTTC	CASSILGSNEQFF
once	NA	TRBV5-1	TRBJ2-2	TGCGCCAGCAGCGAGGAGGTCACCAACACCGGGGAGCTGTTTTTT	CASSEEVTNTGELFF
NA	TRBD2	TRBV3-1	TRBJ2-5	TGTGCCAGCAGCCAAGATTGGACTAGCGGGAGTGAAGAGACCCAGTACTTC	CASSQDWTSGSEETQYF
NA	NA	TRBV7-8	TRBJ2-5	TGTGCCAGCAGCTACGGCACAAGGGCCCAAGAGACCCAGTACTTC	CASSYGTRAQETQYF
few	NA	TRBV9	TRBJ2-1	TGTGCCAGCAGCGTATACCACAATGAGCAGTTCTTC	CASSVYHNEQFF
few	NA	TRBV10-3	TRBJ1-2	TGTGCCATCCCGACTGTTTCTAACTATGGCTACACCTTC	CAIPTVSNYGYTF
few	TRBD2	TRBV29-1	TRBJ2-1	TGCAGCGTAGGGACTAACCCGGCCTACAATGAGCAGTTCTTC	CSVGTNPAYNEQFF
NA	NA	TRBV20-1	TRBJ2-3	TGCAGTGCTTTTCACAGGGAGATGAGCACAGATACGCAGTATTTT	CSAFHREMSTDTQYF
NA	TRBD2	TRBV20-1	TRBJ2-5	TGCAGTGCTAGTCTAGCGGGAGCGGGGGAGCAGTACTTC	CSASLAGAGEQYF
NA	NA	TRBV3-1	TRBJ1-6	TGTGCCAGCAGCCAAGACAGGGGTTACTCACCCCTCCACTTT	CASSQDRGYSPLHF
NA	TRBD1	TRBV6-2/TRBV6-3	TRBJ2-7	TGTGCCAGCAGTCCCCGCCGGGACAGGGCGTACGAGCAGTACTTC	CASSPRRDRAYEQYF
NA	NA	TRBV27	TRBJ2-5	TGTGCCAGCAGTTTGATATTACAAGAGACCCAGTACTTC	CASSLILQETQYF
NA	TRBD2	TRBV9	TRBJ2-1	TGTGCCAGCAGCGTAGAACCCGGGACTAGCGGGAGGACCTATGAGCAGTTCTTC	CASSVEPGTSGRTYEQFF
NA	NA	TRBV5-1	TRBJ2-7	TGCGCCAGCAGCTTGGAGTGGGGTCATGAGCAGTACTTC	CASSLEWGHEQYF
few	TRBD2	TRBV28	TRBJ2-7	TGTGCCAGCTTCCCACGAGCGGGAACATCCTACGAGCAGTACTTC	CASFPRAGTSYEQYF
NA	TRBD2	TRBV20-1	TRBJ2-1	TGCAGTGCTAGAGGTCGCTTTAGACTAGCGGGTTACGATGAGCAGTTCTTC	CSARGRFRLAGYDEQFF
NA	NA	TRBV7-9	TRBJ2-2	TGTGCCAGCAGTCAACCAGGGACCGGGGAGCTGTTTTTT	CASSQPGTGELFF
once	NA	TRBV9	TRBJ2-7	TGTGCCAGCAGCGTAGTAGAGAGCTCCTACGAGCAGTACTTC	CASSVVESSYEQYF
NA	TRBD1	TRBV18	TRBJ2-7	TGTGCCAGCTCACCATCCGGTGGACAGGGGCCCTACGAGCAGTACTTC	CASSPSGGQGPYEQYF
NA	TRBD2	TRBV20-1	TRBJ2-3	TGCAGTGCTAGAGCCCTAGCGGGAGGAGATACGCAGTATTTT	CSARALAGGDTQYF
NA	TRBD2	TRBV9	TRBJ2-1	TGTGCCAGCACTCCCGGACTAGCGGGTTTCAATGAGCAGTTCTTC	CASTPGLAGFNEQFF
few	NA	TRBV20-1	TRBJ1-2	TGCAGTGCTAGAGACAGGGAGTATGGCTACACCTTC	CSARDREYGYTF
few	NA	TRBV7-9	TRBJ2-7	TGTGCCAGCAGCTTAGGGGCAGGGGAAGTCTACGAGCAGTACTTC	CASSLGAGEVYEQYF